This TCR beta chain was identified in a study of shared clonotypes between healthy human individuals. Clones were sequenced by immunoSEQ multiplex PCR, and TCRdb holds only the in-frame ones, with some missing. This table holds fewer than 3 million clones, around 90% found once. A remark on this clone: Other DNA sequences in this sample translate to the same CDR3.

This receptor was taken from a man between 18 and 35 years old in good health. Some clones in this sample may be carry-over from other donors' samples. Sample: naive CD4+ T cells from PBMCs. Sample subset: CD45RA+ positively selected.

The CDR3 loop reads CASSSTGSNQPQHF. As DNA, the CDR3 is TGTGCCAGCAGTTCGACAGGTAGCAATCAGCCCCAGCATTTT. The chain recombines TRBV28 with TRBJ1-5; TRBD1 might be the D (6 bases). V shed 4 bases and J shed 0 bases, with 7 bases lying between them. The CDR3 consists of 14 residues. From germline, CDR1 is MDHEN and CDR2 SYDVKM.